This T cell receptor beta chain came from a study of blood T cell repertoires in COVID-19. Whole-study context: COVID-19 samples collected from the United States, Italy and Spain covered acute and convalescent phases. Sources were T cells, B-cell-depleted T cells, or PBMCs; the material itself was cDNA or gDNA.

Per germline, CDR1 SGHTA and CDR2 FQGNSA. Unmatched junction bases numbered 10, after V lost 3 bases and J lost 1 base. This CDR3 is built from 17 residues. Authors' processing steps: How many nucleated cells were present was estimated from reference gene primer amplification. The protocol was immunoSEQ multiplex PCR, while the TCRdb copy is restricted to in-frame clones and leaves out a portion. V and J calls and clone size are those listed in that table; D and trimming were worked out from the DNA. The sample lists 55,000 to 70,000 clones, 80% to 90% seen once, with about a tenth in the top ten. The receptor comes from a woman between 18 and 30 years old with acute or convalescent COVID-19. Source material: peripheral blood. This chain uses TRBV7-2 with TRBJ2-3; 7 bases agree with TRBD1. This CDR3 reads CASSLTTGDRGTDTQYF. The DNA for the CDR3 is TGTGCCAGCAGCTTGACCACAGGGGACCGAGGCACAGATACGCAGTATTTT.